The rows below give T cell receptor beta chains drawn from one sample of a study of blood T cell repertoires in COVID-19. Produced via immunoSEQ multiplex PCR; TCRdb's table is partial and in-frame only. The repertoire consists of about 75,000 clones, with around nine tenths occurring once and the leading ten covering approximately 19%. The sequenced material came from peripheral blood. The receptors were gathered from a human donor in a cohort sampled during active COVID-19. Each CDR3 is given with its conserved first and last residue. A D gene is named only where the DNA matches it firmly. Not all rows give a size; the values are once, few, many and, for expanded clones, a class.

D: TRBD2; J: TRBJ2-1; size: few; V: TRBV5-1; CDR3: CASSLSTGGGHGGFF; DNA: TGCGCCAGCAGCTTGTCAACGGGAGGGGGACACGGAGGGTTCTTC
D: TRBD1; J: TRBJ1-1; size: .; V: TRBV27; CDR3: CASSLSGTGWNTEAFF; DNA: TGTGCCAGCAGTTTATCGGGGACAGGGTGGAACACTGAAGCTTTCTTT
D: TRBD1; J: TRBJ1-2; size: .; V: TRBV24-1; CDR3: CATSERQGGGYTF; DNA: TGTGCCACCAGTGAGCGACAGGGGGGTGGCTACACCTTC
D: TRBD1; J: TRBJ2-5; size: .; V: TRBV5-3; CDR3: CARSFSDRGGTQYF; DNA: TGTGCCAGAAGCTTTTCGGACAGGGGGGGGACCCAGTACTTC
D: TRBD2; J: TRBJ2-1; size: .; V: TRBV6-4; CDR3: CASSKLAGGQNEQFF; DNA: TGTGCCAGCAGTAAACTAGCGGGAGGGCAGAATGAGCAGTTCTTC
D: .; J: TRBJ2-3; size: once; V: TRBV7-8; CDR3: CASSPTSPPTDTQYF; DNA: TGTGCCAGCAGCCCGACTAGTCCCCCAACAGATACGCAGTATTTT
D: .; J: TRBJ2-3; size: .; V: TRBV7-2; CDR3: CASSSLEADTQYF; DNA: TGTGCCAGCAGCTCACTGGAGGCAGATACGCAGTATTTT
D: .; J: TRBJ1-6; size: .; V: TRBV19; CDR3: CASKAGMMDNSPLHF; DNA: TGTGCCAGTAAGGCGGGAATGATGGATAATTCACCCCTCCACTTT
D: .; J: TRBJ1-6; size: .; V: TRBV3-1/TRBV3-2; CDR3: CASSQRTGGARHF; DNA: TGTGCCAGCAGCCAACGAACCGGTGGGGCACGCCACTTT
D: TRBD2; J: TRBJ2-3; size: .; V: TRBV30; CDR3: CATQTSGRADTQYF; DNA: TGTGCCACCCAAACTAGCGGGAGAGCGGATACGCAGTATTTT
D: TRBD1; J: TRBJ2-7; size: .; V: TRBV10-1; CDR3: CASSESRQGGNEQYF; DNA: TGCGCCAGCAGTGAGTCCAGACAGGGGGGGAACGAGCAGTACTTC
D: TRBD1; J: TRBJ2-1; size: .; V: TRBV7-9; CDR3: CASSLNRDRGKNEQFF; DNA: TGTGCCAGCAGCTTAAATAGGGACAGGGGAAAAAATGAGCAGTTCTTC
D: TRBD1; J: TRBJ1-1; size: .; V: TRBV20-1; CDR3: CSARGQARAFF; DNA: TGCAGTGCTAGGGGACAGGCAAGAGCTTTCTTT
D: TRBD1; J: TRBJ2-3; size: .; V: TRBV3-1/TRBV3-2; CDR3: CASSPGTGARDTQYF; DNA: TGTGCCAGCAGCCCCGGGACAGGGGCCCGGGATACGCAGTATTTT
D: .; J: TRBJ2-4; size: .; V: TRBV6-6; CDR3: CASSYEVTKNIQYF; DNA: TGTGCCAGCAGTTACGAGGTGACCAAAAACATTCAGTACTTC
D: TRBD2; J: TRBJ2-1; size: .; V: TRBV5-4; CDR3: CASSKTSGGRNEQFF; DNA: TGTGCCAGCAGCAAGACTAGCGGGGGAAGGAATGAGCAGTTCTTC
D: .; J: TRBJ1-1; size: .; V: TRBV1; CDR3: CTSIPPRTGGIRSTEAFF; DNA: TGCACCAGCATACCCCCGCGGACAGGGGGCATTAGGAGCACTGAAGCTTTCTTT
D: TRBD2; J: TRBJ2-2; size: .; V: TRBV2; CDR3: CASSLTSGRAAGELFF; DNA: TGTGCCAGCAGTCTTACTAGCGGGAGGGCCGCCGGGGAGCTGTTTTTT
D: TRBD1; J: TRBJ1-2; size: .; V: TRBV15; CDR3: CATSSRQGYGYTF; DNA: TGTGCCACCAGCAGTCGACAGGGCTATGGCTACACCTTC
D: .; J: TRBJ1-1; size: .; V: TRBV3-1/TRBV3-2; CDR3: CASSLDGGNTEAFF; DNA: TGTGCCAGCAGCCTAGACGGCGGGAACACTGAAGCTTTCTTT
D: .; J: TRBJ1-5; size: .; V: TRBV5-4; CDR3: CASSAEPGQLRPQHF; DNA: TGTGCCAGCAGCGCCGAACCTGGACAGCTGAGGCCCCAGCATTTT
D: .; J: TRBJ2-3; size: .; V: TRBV27; CDR3: CASSLSVLTGDTQYF; DNA: TGTGCCAGCAGTTTATCGGTGCTCACGGGAGATACGCAGTATTTT
D: .; J: TRBJ2-5; size: .; V: TRBV4-3; CDR3: CASSQDSRETQYF; DNA: TGCGCCAGCAGCCAAGATTCGCGAGAGACCCAGTACTTC
D: .; J: TRBJ2-3; size: .; V: TRBV29-1; CDR3: CSVGYTDTQYF; DNA: TGCAGCGTTGGCTATACAGATACGCAGTATTTT
D: TRBD1; J: TRBJ2-5; size: .; V: TRBV19; CDR3: CASSMSEWDRGSGETQYF; DNA: TGTGCCAGTAGTATGAGTGAGTGGGACAGGGGGTCAGGAGAGACCCAGTACTTC
D: .; J: TRBJ2-1; size: .; V: TRBV24-1; CDR3: CATEARDTYNEQFF; DNA: TGTGCCACCGAAGCCCGGGATACCTACAATGAGCAGTTCTTC
D: .; J: TRBJ1-4; size: .; V: TRBV5-6; CDR3: CASSFGGYEKLFF; DNA: TGTGCCAGCAGCTTTGGCGGATATGAAAAACTGTTTTTT
D: .; J: TRBJ2-3; size: .; V: TRBV10-1; CDR3: CASSEGGPRADTQYF; DNA: TGCGCCAGCAGTGAAGGAGGACCCCGGGCAGATACGCAGTATTTT
D: .; J: TRBJ1-1; size: .; V: TRBV7-9; CDR3: CASSPPGTEAFF; DNA: TGTGCCAGCAGCCCCCCGGGCACTGAAGCTTTCTTT
D: .; J: TRBJ2-2; size: .; V: TRBV18; CDR3: CASSPQAGANTGELFF; DNA: TGTGCCAGCTCACCCCAGGCAGGCGCGAACACCGGGGAGCTGTTTTTT
D: TRBD2; J: TRBJ2-3; size: .; V: TRBV3-1/TRBV3-2; CDR3: CASSRRTSGNRGADTQYF; DNA: TGTGCCAGCAGCCGCAGGACTAGCGGGAATAGAGGCGCAGATACGCAGTATTTT
D: .; J: TRBJ2-7; size: .; V: TRBV4-1; CDR3: CASSQVSTSSYEQYF; DNA: TGCGCCAGCAGCCAGGTTAGTACGAGCTCCTACGAGCAGTACTTC
D: .; J: TRBJ1-1; size: .; V: TRBV5-1; CDR3: CASSSTGRLAEAFF; DNA: TGCGCCAGCAGCTCGACAGGTAGATTGGCTGAAGCTTTCTTT
D: TRBD2; J: TRBJ2-5; size: .; V: TRBV6-2/TRBV6-3; CDR3: CASSYAGTSKETQYF; DNA: TGTGCCAGCAGTTACGCCGGGACTAGCAAAGAGACCCAGTACTTC
D: TRBD1; J: TRBJ2-3; size: .; V: TRBV5-5; CDR3: CASSRKTGAGLTDTQYF; DNA: TGTGCCAGCAGCCGCAAAACAGGGGCGGGTCTGACAGATACGCAGTATTTT
D: TRBD2; J: TRBJ2-2; size: .; V: TRBV9; CDR3: CASSVEGLAGNTGELFF; DNA: TGTGCCAGCAGCGTAGAGGGACTAGCGGGGAACACCGGGGAGCTGTTTTTT
D: .; J: TRBJ2-3; size: .; V: TRBV14; CDR3: CASSQDIPPDTQYF; DNA: TGTGCCAGCAGCCAAGATATCCCTCCAGATACGCAGTATTTT
D: .; J: TRBJ1-1; size: medium-sized; V: TRBV4-3; CDR3: CAPSRPGFVNTEAFF; DNA: TGCGCCCCCAGCCGACCCGGGTTCGTGAACACTGAAGCTTTCTTT
D: .; J: TRBJ2-2; size: once; V: TRBV28; CDR3: CASSPVGGGTGELFF; DNA: TGTGCCAGCAGTCCGGTAGGGGGAGGGACCGGGGAGCTGTTTTTT
D: TRBD1; J: TRBJ2-7; size: .; V: TRBV7-2; CDR3: CASSLGLGGQGLYEQYF; DNA: TGTGCCAGCAGCCTAGGTTTAGGGGGACAGGGGCTCTACGAGCAGTACTTC
D: TRBD1; J: TRBJ1-5; size: .; V: TRBV7-2; CDR3: CASSNQGADYQPQHF; DNA: TGTGCCAGCAGCAACCAGGGGGCCGACTATCAGCCCCAGCATTTT
D: TRBD1; J: TRBJ1-4; size: .; V: TRBV10-2; CDR3: CASRSGQGINEKLFF; DNA: TGCGCCAGCAGGAGCGGACAGGGCATTAATGAAAAACTGTTTTTT
D: .; J: TRBJ2-5; size: few; V: TRBV24-1; CDR3: CATSEGGGGKEETQYF; DNA: TGTGCCACCAGTGAAGGGGGGGGAGGAAAAGAAGAGACCCAGTACTTC
D: .; J: TRBJ2-7; size: .; V: TRBV2; CDR3: CASLGAHSYEQYF; DNA: TGTGCCTCTCTAGGCGCCCACTCCTACGAGCAGTACTTC
D: .; J: TRBJ2-7; size: .; V: TRBV5-1; CDR3: CASRTENYEQYF; DNA: TGCGCCAGCAGAACAGAAAACTACGAGCAGTACTTC